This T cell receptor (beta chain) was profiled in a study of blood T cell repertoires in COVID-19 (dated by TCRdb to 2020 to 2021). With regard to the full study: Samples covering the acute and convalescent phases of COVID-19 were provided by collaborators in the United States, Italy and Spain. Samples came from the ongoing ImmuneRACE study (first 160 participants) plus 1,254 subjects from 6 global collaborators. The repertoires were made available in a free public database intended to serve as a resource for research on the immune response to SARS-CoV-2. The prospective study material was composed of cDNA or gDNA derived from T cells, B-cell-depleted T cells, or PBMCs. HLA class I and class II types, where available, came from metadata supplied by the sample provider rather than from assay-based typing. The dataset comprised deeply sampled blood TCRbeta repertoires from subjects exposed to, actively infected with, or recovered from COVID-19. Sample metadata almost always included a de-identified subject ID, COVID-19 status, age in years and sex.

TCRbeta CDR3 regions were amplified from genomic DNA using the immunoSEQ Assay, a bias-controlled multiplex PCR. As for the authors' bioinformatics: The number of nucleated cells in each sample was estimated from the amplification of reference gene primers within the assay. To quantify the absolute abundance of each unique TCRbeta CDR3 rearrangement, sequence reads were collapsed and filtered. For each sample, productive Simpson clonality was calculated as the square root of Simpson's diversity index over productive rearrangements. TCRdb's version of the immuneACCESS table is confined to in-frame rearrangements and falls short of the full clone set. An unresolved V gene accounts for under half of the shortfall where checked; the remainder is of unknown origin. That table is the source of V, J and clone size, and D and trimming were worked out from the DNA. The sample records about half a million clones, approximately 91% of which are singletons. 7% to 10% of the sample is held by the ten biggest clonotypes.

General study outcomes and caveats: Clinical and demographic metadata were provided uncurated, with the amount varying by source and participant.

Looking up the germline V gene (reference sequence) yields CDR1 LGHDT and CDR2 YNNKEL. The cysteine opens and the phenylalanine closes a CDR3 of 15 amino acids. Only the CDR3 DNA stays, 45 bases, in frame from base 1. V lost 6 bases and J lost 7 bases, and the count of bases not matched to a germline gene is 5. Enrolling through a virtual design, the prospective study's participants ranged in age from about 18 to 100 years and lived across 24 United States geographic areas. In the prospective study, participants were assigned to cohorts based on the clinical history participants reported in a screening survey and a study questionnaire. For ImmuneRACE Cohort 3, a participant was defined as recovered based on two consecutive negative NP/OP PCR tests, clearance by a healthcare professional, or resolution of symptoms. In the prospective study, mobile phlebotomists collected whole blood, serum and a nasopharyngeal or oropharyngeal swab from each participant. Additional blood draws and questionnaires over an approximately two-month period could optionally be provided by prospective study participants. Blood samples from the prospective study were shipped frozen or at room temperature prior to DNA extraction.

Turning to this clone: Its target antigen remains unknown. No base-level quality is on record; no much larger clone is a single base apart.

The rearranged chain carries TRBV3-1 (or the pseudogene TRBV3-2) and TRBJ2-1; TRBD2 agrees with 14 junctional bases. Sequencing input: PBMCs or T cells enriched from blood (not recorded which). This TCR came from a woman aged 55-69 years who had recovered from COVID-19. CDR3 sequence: CASRLTSGGVNEQFF. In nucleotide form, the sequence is TGTGCCAGCAGGCTGACTAGCGGGGGGGTGAATGAGCAGTTCTTC.